These 8 T cell receptor beta chains were sequenced from one sample in a study of PD-1 blockade in classical Hodgkin lymphoma. Regarding time point: cycle 4 day 1 (C4D1), after 6 weeks of nivolumab. All patients experienced relapse after autologous stem cell transplantation, and brentuximab vedotin exposure was variable. The data were produced by immunoSEQ multiplex PCR, yet TCRdb's version contains in-frame clones alone and is incomplete. The repertoire holds tens of thousands of clones, with 90% as singletons. Source: peripheral blood mononuclear cells (PBMCs), taken before the fourth cycle of nivolumab. These receptors came from a human donor with classical Hodgkin lymphoma.

This chain links TRBV5-5 with TRBJ1-4; tentative D call: TRBD1 (5 bases). The germline V gene encodes CDR1 SGHKS and CDR2 YYEKEE (reference sequence). The CDR3 loop spans 15 amino acids. Trimming shortened V by 4 bases and J by 0 bases, and 10 bases separated the two germline ends. This CDR3 is CASSTGGATNEKLFF. CDR3 nucleotide sequence: TGTGCCAGCAGCACCGGGGGAGCAACTAATGAAAAACTGTTTTTT.

The chain recombines TRBV5-4 with TRBJ2-7, with 9 positions matching TRBD1. The length of the CDR3 is 17 residues. J gave up 0 bases and V 4 bases, and 11 bases lay outside the gene matches. Germline V CDR1 and CDR2: SGHNT, YYREEE (reference sequence). For the CDR3, the DNA is TGTGCCAGCAGCAAGTCTAAACCGGGACAGGGCTCCTACGAGCAGTACTTC. Protein sequence: CASSKSKPGQGSYEQYF.

The rearrangement joins TRBV7-9 to TRBJ1-2; D might be TRBD1 (6 bases). Trimming removed 3 bases from V and 7 bases from J, with 15 bases in between. Germline V gene lookup returns CDR1 SEHNR and CDR2 FQNEAQ (reference sequence). The CDR3 loop spans 14 amino acids. The DNA of the CDR3 is TGTGCCAGCAGCTTCTCAACCACAGGGCCTGGCTACACCTTC. This encodes CASSFSTTGPGYTF.

The V and J genes are TRBV4-3 and TRBJ2-7, with D possibly being TRBD2 (5 bases). Germline assignment: CDR1 LGHNA and CDR2 YSLEER. CDR3 length equals 14 residues. Trimming took 0 bases from V and 3 from J, leaving 9 bases between them. CDR3 sequence reads: CASSQESRDYEQYF. CDR3 sequence (DNA): TGCGCCAGCAGCCAAGAGTCACGGGACTACGAGCAGTACTTC.

The chain links TRBV7-6 to TRBJ2-7; a possible D gene is TRBD1 (5 bases). This CDR3 has 12 amino acids. Per germline, CDR1 SGHVS and CDR2 FNYEAQ. Trimming pared 3 bases from V and 7 bases from J, leaving 10 bases between. The CDR3 nucleotides are TGTGCCAGCAGCTTTAATGGGGCGGAGCAGTACTTC. Amino acids: CASSFNGAEQYF.

The rearrangement uses TRBV6-1 and TRBJ2-7; maybe TRBD2 (6 bases). The CDR3 spans 10 residues. Germline V gives CDR1 MNHNS, CDR2 SASEGT. Trimming removed 8 bases at V and 5 bases at J, with 7 bases between. In nucleotides, the CDR3 is TGTGCCAGCGCGGGAAACGAGCAGTACTTC. Encoded protein: CASAGNEQYF.

J is TRBJ2-7 and V is TRBV5-8, with 9 bases fitting TRBD1. The CDR3 is 15 residues long. V was pared by 4 bases and J by 3 bases, with 8 bases of the junction left unmatched. CDR1 is SGHTS and CDR2 is YDEGEE in the germline V gene. In nucleotides, the CDR3 is TGTGCCAGCAGCAGCCGGACAGGGGTAGGCTACGAGCAGTACTTC. Its translation: CASSSRTGVGYEQYF. Full variable domain (remainder filled in from reference TRBV5-8 and TRBJ2-7): EAGVTQSPTHLIKTRGQQATLRCSPISGHTSVYWYQQALGLGLQFLLWYDEGEERNRGNFPPRFSGRQFPNYSSELNVNALELEDSALYLCASSSRTGVGYEQYFGPGTRLTVT.

This sequence joins TRBV15 and TRBJ2-3, with 12 positions matching TRBD2. Germline lookup yields CDR1 LNHNV and CDR2 YYDKDF (reference sequence). V shed 4 bases, J shed 11 bases, and the junction held 13 bases outside the gene matches. The CDR3 consists of 16 residues. This CDR3 reads CATSTLTSGGSSGQYF. The CDR3 region has the DNA TGTGCCACCAGCACCCTGACTAGCGGGGGTTCGTCGGGGCAGTATTTT.